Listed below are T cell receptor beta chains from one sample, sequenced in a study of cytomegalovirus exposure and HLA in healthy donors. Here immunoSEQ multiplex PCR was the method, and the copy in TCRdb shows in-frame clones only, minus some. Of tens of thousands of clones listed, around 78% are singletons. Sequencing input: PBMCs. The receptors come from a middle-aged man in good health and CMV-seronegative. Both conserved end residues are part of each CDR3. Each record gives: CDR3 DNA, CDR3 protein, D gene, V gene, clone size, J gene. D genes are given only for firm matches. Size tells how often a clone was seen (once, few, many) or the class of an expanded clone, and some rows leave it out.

cdr3_nt: TGTGCCAGCAGCTTACTAGCGGGAGGGCCTTACGAGCAGTACTTC
cdr3_aa: CASSLLAGGPYEQYF
d_call: TRBD2
v_call: TRBV7-2
clone_size: NA
j_call: TRBJ2-7

cdr3_nt: TGCAGCGTCGAAGCAGAATTAGGACTGTATATAAGCTACACCTTC
cdr3_aa: CSVEAELGLYISYTF
d_call: NA
v_call: TRBV29-1
clone_size: NA
j_call: TRBJ1-2

cdr3_nt: TGTGCCAGCAGTACCGACAGGGAGCAGTACTTC
cdr3_aa: CASSTDREQYF
d_call: NA
v_call: TRBV6-6
clone_size: few
j_call: TRBJ2-7

cdr3_nt: TGTGCCAGCAGTTATCGACAACTGAACACTGAAGCTTTCTTT
cdr3_aa: CASSYRQLNTEAFF
d_call: NA
v_call: TRBV5-4
clone_size: few
j_call: TRBJ1-1

cdr3_nt: TGCAGCGTTTGGGGAGGAGATTTGAACACCGGGGAGCTGTTTTTT
cdr3_aa: CSVWGGDLNTGELFF
d_call: NA
v_call: TRBV29-1
clone_size: NA
j_call: TRBJ2-2

cdr3_nt: TGCGCCAGCAGCCAAGGGTCCCAGGGAAAATCCCACAATGAGCAGTTCTTC
cdr3_aa: CASSQGSQGKSHNEQFF
d_call: NA
v_call: TRBV4-1
clone_size: NA
j_call: TRBJ2-1

cdr3_nt: TGTGCCAGCAGTCCCAACCTTCCTACAGGAATCTCTGGGGCCAACGTCCTGACTTTC
cdr3_aa: CASSPNLPTGISGANVLTF
d_call: NA
v_call: TRBV2
clone_size: NA
j_call: TRBJ2-6

cdr3_nt: TGTGCCATCAGTGAGTCCACTAGCGGGGGGACAGATACGCAGTATTTT
cdr3_aa: CAISESTSGGTDTQYF
d_call: TRBD2
v_call: TRBV10-3
clone_size: NA
j_call: TRBJ2-3

cdr3_nt: TGTGCCAGCAGGCTGTCCCGGGTGGCCTACGAGCAGTACTTC
cdr3_aa: CASRLSRVAYEQYF
d_call: NA
v_call: TRBV6-5
clone_size: NA
j_call: TRBJ2-7

cdr3_nt: TGCGCCAGCAGCCCGAGGGAGGGGGGGGTCTACGAGCAGTACTTC
cdr3_aa: CASSPREGGVYEQYF
d_call: NA
v_call: TRBV4-1
clone_size: NA
j_call: TRBJ2-7

cdr3_nt: TGTGCCAGCAGCGTAGCGTCGGGAGCGGGGCCCGGGGAGCTGTTTTTT
cdr3_aa: CASSVASGAGPGELFF
d_call: TRBD2
v_call: TRBV9
clone_size: few
j_call: TRBJ2-2

cdr3_nt: TGTGCCAGCAGACAGGGACAGGGGAACACTGAAGCTTTCTTT
cdr3_aa: CASRQGQGNTEAFF
d_call: TRBD1
v_call: TRBV5-4
clone_size: NA
j_call: TRBJ1-1

cdr3_nt: TGTGCCAGACCTAGTCCTACAGGGTGTCAAACTAATGAAAAACTGTTTTTT
cdr3_aa: CARPSPTGCQTNEKLFF
d_call: NA
v_call: TRBV6-7
clone_size: few
j_call: TRBJ1-4

cdr3_nt: TGTGCCAGCAGCTTAACCCAGCGGGAGAATGAGCAGTTCTTC
cdr3_aa: CASSLTQRENEQFF
d_call: TRBD2
v_call: TRBV7-9
clone_size: NA
j_call: TRBJ2-1